This T cell receptor (beta chain) is drawn from a study of a mutant IDH1 vaccine in newly diagnosed glioma. Study as a whole: V12 fell at week 35 and V13, the study end, at week 47.

In the case of this clone: Its cognate antigen is unknown.

Repertoires were generated with immunoSEQ multiplex PCR, while TCRdb's copy carries only in-frame clones and drops some. The data hold about 52,000 clones, with 60% to 85% observed a single time. As for time point: week 47, end of study. A single vaccine dose contained 300 ug of mutant IDH1 20-mer peptide, and topical imiquimod was used with it. V shed 4 bases and J 1 base; nucleotides not matched to a gene: 5. CDR3 length: 16 residues. The germline gives CDR1 SGHNT, CDR2 YYREEE (reference sequence). Study-wide points: Most patients, 85% to 95%, showed vaccine-induced immune responses.

The sequence was obtained from a woman in her thirties or forties with glioma. Some clones in this sample may be carry-over from other donors' samples. The rearrangement uses TRBV5-4 and TRBJ2-2, with 9 bases fitting TRBD1. Sample: PBMCs, taken from a glioma patient whose treatment included an IDH1 peptide vaccine. The CDR3 spells CASSPMDRGNTGELFF. In nucleotides, the CDR3 is TGTGCCAGCAGCCCGATGGACAGGGGGAACACCGGGGAGCTGTTTTTT. Full variable domain (missing parts from reference TRBV5-4 and TRBJ2-2): ETGVTQSPTHLIKTRGQQVTLRCSSQSGHNTVSWYQQALGQGPQFIFQYYREEENGRGNFPPRFSGLQFPNYSSELNVNALELDDSALYLCASSPMDRGNTGELFFGEGSRLTVL.